Shown below are 22 T cell receptor beta chains from a single sample sequenced in a study of blood T cells in healthy people across ages. Next came a second PCR, run for 7 to 11 cycles, which used a sample-barcoded 5' primer along with a J-beta primer mix. TCRdb processed the 5' RACE reads anew with MiXCR; each CDR3 protein has one entry. Among around 1,800,000 distinct CDR3 sequences listed, 39% were seen once. Sequencing was carried out using blood. The source of these receptors is a human donor in good health.

This clonotype was detected only a few times. This chain connects TRBV2 to TRBJ2-1; no clear D gene. This CDR3 contains 11 residues. Per germline, CDR1 SNHLY and CDR2 FYNNEI. Trimming cost V 10 bases and J 10 bases, with 14 bases left between them. The DNA for the CDR3 is TGTGCCACCACTTTCTCCCTCGAGCAGTTCTTC. Protein sequence: CATTFSLEQFF.

The V gene is TRBV7-3, the J gene TRBJ2-1; unclear D gene. Germline CDR1 and CDR2: SGHTA and FQGTGA. Trimming cost V 5 bases and J 0 bases, with 11 bases left between them. The CDR3 consists of 15 residues. For the CDR3, the DNA is TGTGCCAGCAGCCCCCAGAAGAGCTCCTACAATGAGCAGTTCTTC. Translation gives CASSPQKSSYNEQFF.

This clonotype came up a few times. The chain couples TRBV10-3 to TRBJ2-6; no clear D gene. The CDR3 spans 15 residues. Trimming took off 3 bases at V and 2 bases at J, with 8 bases between the two ends. Germline V gene data show CDR1 as ENHRY and CDR2 as SYGVKD. In DNA form, the CDR3 reads TGTGCCATCAGTGAATTATTAGCTGGGGCCAACGTCCTGACTTTC. This sequence encodes CAISELLAGANVLTF.

This clonotype was seen a few times. This chain joins TRBV10-3 and TRBJ2-1; 11 bases fit TRBD2. Losses at the gene ends were 2 bases for V and 9 bases for J; bases not matched to a gene: 6. The CDR3 runs 15 residues. The germline V gene has CDR1 ENHRY and CDR2 SYGVKD. The CDR3 protein is CAISEIAGGPVEQFF. Here the CDR3 DNA reads TGTGCCATCAGTGAGATAGCGGGGGGGCCGGTTGAGCAGTTCTTC.

The V call is TRBV5-1, the J call TRBJ2-7; 7 bases are a match to TRBD1. The CDR3 loop spans 15 amino acids. With 3 bases clipped from V and 3 bases from J, the junction kept 9 bases outside the gene matches. Looked up from germline, CDR1 is SGHRS and CDR2 is YFSETQ. The CDR3 spells CASSSTPGQNYEQYF. The CDR3 region has the DNA TGCGCCAGCAGCTCCACACCGGGACAGAACTACGAGCAGTACTTC.

The chain joins TRBV9 to TRBJ1-4; possible D gene TRBD1, 5 bases. The CDR3 runs to 15 residues. V lost 2 bases, J lost 7 bases, and 15 bases lay in between. The germline CDR1 and CDR2 sequences are SGDLS and YYNGEE. CDR3 sequence: CASSVGRDAPEKLFF. The CDR3 region has the DNA TGTGCCAGCAGCGTCGGACGGGACGCACCTGAAAAACTGTTTTTT.

This clonotype was picked up many times. This CDR3 is CASSPDRGDTQYF. DNA of the CDR3: TGCGCCAGCAGCCCGGACAGGGGGGATACGCAGTATTTT. The chain combines TRBV4-1 with TRBJ2-3; 10 bases match TRBD1. J gave up 6 bases and V 4 bases, and 1 base lay outside the gene matches. Germline V gene data show CDR1 as MGHRA and CDR2 as YSYEKL. The CDR3 contains 13 residues.

This chain uses TRBV6-5 with TRBJ2-7; weak D call: TRBD2 (5 bases). The CDR3 is 16 residues long. Germline-derived CDR1 and CDR2 are MNHEY and SVGAGI. With 1 base removed from V and 2 bases from J, the gap between germline ends came to 15 bases. For the CDR3, the DNA is TGTGCCAGCAGTTACTTGAGGGAGTTTGTAACCTACGAGCAGTACTTC. Its translation: CASSYLREFVTYEQYF.

The rearrangement links TRBV20-1 to TRBJ2-3; 12 bases match TRBD2. The V segment lost 3 bases and the J segment 2 bases; nucleotides outside the gene matches: 3. The CDR3 runs to 15 residues. CDR1 is DFQATT and CDR2 is SNEGSKA in the germline V gene (reference sequence). This CDR3 reads CSASSSGGATDTQYF. CDR3 sequence (DNA): TGCAGTGCTAGTTCTAGCGGGGGGGCCACAGATACGCAGTATTTT.

This clonotype has a single count. The V gene is TRBV5-1, the J gene TRBJ2-5; TRBD1 is a possible D gene (6 bases). CDR1 and CDR2 (germline): SGHRS, YFSETQ. V was shortened by 0 bases and J by 3 bases, with 9 bases between the two germline ends. The CDR3 is 14 residues long. CDR3 nucleotide sequence: TGCGCCAGCAGCTTGGAGGACAGCGAAGAGACCCAGTACTTC. As protein: CASSLEDSEETQYF.

This clonotype was counted a few times. CDR3 amino acids: CASSPGGDRYGYTF. The DNA for the CDR3 is TGTGCCAGCAGCCCCGGAGGGGACCGATATGGCTACACCTTC. The chain employs TRBV7-9 and TRBJ1-2, with D perhaps TRBD1 (5 bases). The germline V and J ends were trimmed by 5 bases and 5 bases, with 15 bases remaining between them. The CDR3 consists of 14 residues. CDR1 SEHNR and CDR2 FQNEAQ come from the germline V gene (reference sequence).

The rearrangement joins TRBV28 to TRBJ1-2; TRBD1 is a possible D gene (6 bases). The V gene's germline CDR1 is MDHEN and CDR2 SYDVKM. CDR3 size: 16 residues. V was shortened by 8 bases and J by 4 bases, with 23 bases between the two germline ends. For the CDR3, the DNA is TGTGCCAGCCGCCAACCACAGGGACAAACTAGCTATGGCTACACCTTC. Its translation is CASRQPQGQTSYGYTF.

The J gene is TRBJ2-1, the V gene TRBV4-3, with D perhaps matching TRBD1 (5 bases). The CDR3 loop spans 14 amino acids. V lost 1 base, J lost 6 bases, and 10 bases lay in between. The germline V gene has CDR1 LGHNA and CDR2 YSLEER. This CDR3 is CASSQGHRSNEQFF. As DNA, the CDR3 is TGCGCCAGCAGCCAAGGCCACAGGTCCAATGAGCAGTTCTTC.

This clonotype appeared a few times. The V call is TRBV24-1, the J call TRBJ1-2; 8 bases map to TRBD1. The V segment lost 3 bases and the J segment 5 bases; nucleotides outside the gene matches: 10. Germline loops: CDR1 KGHDR, CDR2 SFDVKD. The CDR3 sequence is 16 residues long. CDR3 loop: CATSDPSEDREYGYTF. The CDR3 nucleotides are TGTGCCACCAGTGATCCTTCCGAGGACAGGGAGTATGGCTACACCTTC.

There are a few counts of this clonotype. The chain has TRBV6-5 and TRBJ1-4; 11 bases are a match to TRBD1. Trimming took 10 bases from V and 12 from J; bases not matched to a gene: 16. This CDR3 contains 15 residues. Germline assignment: CDR1 MNHEY and CDR2 SVGAGI. The CDR3 sequence is CATSRRRTGGDELFF. The CDR3 DNA sequence: TGTGCCACCTCACGAAGGAGGACAGGGGGCGACGAACTGTTTTTT.

The gene calls are TRBV6-2 or TRBV6-3 and TRBJ1-5; D is possibly TRBD1 (5 bases). CDR3 length: 13 amino acids. Germline V gene data show CDR1 as MNHEY and CDR2 as SVGEGT. The ends were cut back, 2 bases at V and 5 bases at J, with 7 bases in the middle. The CDR3 is CASSYPGDQPQHF. CDR3 in DNA: TGTGCCAGCAGTTACCCGGGGGATCAGCCCCAGCATTTT.

Only a few counts were recorded for this clonotype. Its ends do not fully match the called genes, so a read error is possible. The chain is built from TRBV6-1 and TRBJ1-2; 7 positions agree with TRBD1. Germline V lookup: CDR1 MNHNS, CDR2 SASEGT. The CDR3 is made up of 14 amino acids. CDR3 coding DNA: TGTGCCAGCAGAGAAGAGACAGGGCGTCGTGGCTACACCTTC. This gives the protein CASREETGRRGYTF.

This chain uses TRBV5-1 with TRBJ1-2; D unclear. This CDR3 has 14 residues. In germline, CDR1 is SGHRS, CDR2 YFSETQ. The V gene lost 0 bases and the J gene lost 4 bases, with 10 bases spanning the gap. CDR3 in DNA: TGCGCCAGCAGCTTGGCCTTCCAGACCTATGGCTACACCTTC. Protein sequence: CASSLAFQTYGYTF.

The chain joins TRBV29-1 to TRBJ2-1; weak D call: TRBD1 (6 bases). V was clipped by 6 bases and J by 0 bases, with 18 bases between them. This CDR3 spans 16 amino acids. Germline V gene data show CDR1 as SQVTM and CDR2 as ANQGSEA. As DNA, the CDR3 is TGCAGCGTCGCTGACCTCGACAGGAGCTCCTACAATGAGCAGTTCTTC. This encodes CSVADLDRSSYNEQFF.

The chain joins TRBV20-1 to TRBJ2-7; 10 positions match TRBD1. J gave up 6 bases and V 6 bases, and 8 bases lay outside the gene matches. CDR3 size: 13 residues. CDR1 is DFQATT and CDR2 is SNEGSKA in the germline V gene (reference sequence). The CDR3 region is CSAKLTGGGEQYF. The CDR3 DNA follows: TGCAGTGCCAAACTGACAGGGGGCGGCGAGCAGTACTTC.

A note on this clonotype: Compared with germline, one end of the junction differs, possibly owing to a read error. V is TRBV11-3 and J is TRBJ2-7; 7 bases map to TRBD1. Germline values: CDR1 SGHNT, CDR2 YENEEA. The CDR3 is made up of 17 amino acids. CDR3 sequence reads: CAGSPFRATGTKNEQYF. In DNA form, the CDR3 reads TGTGCCGGCAGTCCCTTCCGCGCGACAGGGACAAAGAACGAGCAGTACTTC.

On this clonotype itself: The junction shows a germline mismatch at one end, possibly a read error. The chain uses TRBV7-9 and TRBJ2-1, with 7 bases fitting TRBD1. Germline assignment: CDR1 SEHNR and CDR2 FQNEAQ (reference sequence). The CDR3 runs to 13 residues. CDR3 bases: TGTTCCAGCAGCTACGACAGGGATGGTGAGCAGTTCTTC. Translated, it gives CSSSYDRDGEQFF.